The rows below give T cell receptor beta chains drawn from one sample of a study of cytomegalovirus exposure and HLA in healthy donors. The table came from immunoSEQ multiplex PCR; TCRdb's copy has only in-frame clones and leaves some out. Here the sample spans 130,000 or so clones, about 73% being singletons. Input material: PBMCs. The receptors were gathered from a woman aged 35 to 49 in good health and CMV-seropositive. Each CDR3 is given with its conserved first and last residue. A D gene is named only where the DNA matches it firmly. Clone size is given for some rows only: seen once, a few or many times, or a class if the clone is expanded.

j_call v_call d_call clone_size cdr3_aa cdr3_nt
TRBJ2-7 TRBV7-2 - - CASSLARGQRYEQYF TGTGCCAGCAGCTTAGCGCGGGGACAGAGATACGAGCAGTACTTC
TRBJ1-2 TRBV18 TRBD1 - CASSSTGTDYGYTF TGTGCCAGCTCATCAACCGGGACAGACTATGGCTACACCTTC
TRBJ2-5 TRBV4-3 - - CASSRAGGETQYF TGCGCCAGCAGCCGGGCCGGTGGGGAGACCCAGTACTTC
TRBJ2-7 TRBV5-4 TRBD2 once CASSLGAGYSYEQYF TGTGCCAGCAGCTTGGGAGCGGGATACTCCTACGAGCAGTACTTC
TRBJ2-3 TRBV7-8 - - CASSPGISDTQYF TGTGCCAGCAGCCCAGGGATCTCAGATACGCAGTATTTT
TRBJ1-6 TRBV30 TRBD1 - CAWTGGTGRNNSPLHF TGTGCCTGGACTGGAGGGACAGGGAGAAATAATTCACCCCTCCACTTT
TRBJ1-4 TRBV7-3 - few CASSPGVATNEKLFF TGTGCCAGCAGTCCAGGGGTTGCAACTAATGAAAAACTGTTTTTT
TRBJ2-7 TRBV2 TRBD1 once CASNYGQANYEQYF TGTGCCAGCAACTATGGACAGGCGAACTACGAGCAGTACTTC
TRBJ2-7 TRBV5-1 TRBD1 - CASSRDSEVQYF TGCGCCAGCAGCCGGGACAGCGAAGTACAGTACTTC
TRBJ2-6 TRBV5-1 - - CASSLAGHSSGANVLTF TGCGCCAGCAGCTTGGCGGGACATAGCTCTGGGGCCAACGTCCTGACTTTC
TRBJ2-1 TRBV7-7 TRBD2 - CASSPGGATYNEQFF TGTGCTAGCAGCCCCGGGGGGGCCACGTACAATGAGCAGTTCTTC
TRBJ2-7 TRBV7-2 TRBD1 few CASSKNGQGFEQYF TGTGCCAGCAGCAAAAATGGACAGGGCTTCGAGCAGTACTTC
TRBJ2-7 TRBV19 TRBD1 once CASRAGTVSYEQYF TGTGCCAGTAGGGCCGGGACAGTCTCCTACGAGCAGTACTTC
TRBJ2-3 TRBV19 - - CASKSQRSRTDTQYF TGTGCCAGTAAGTCCCAGCGGTCTCGCACAGATACGCAGTATTTT
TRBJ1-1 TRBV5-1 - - CASSLALGGTEAFF TGCGCCAGCAGCTTGGCCCTAGGAGGGACTGAAGCTTTCTTT
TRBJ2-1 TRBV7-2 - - CASSRGGGVSYNEQFF TGTGCCAGCAGTCGAGGGGGAGGGGTCTCCTACAATGAGCAGTTCTTC
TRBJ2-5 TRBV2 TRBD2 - CASSRELAGDQETQYF TGTGCCAGCAGTAGGGAACTAGCGGGGGACCAAGAGACCCAGTACTTC
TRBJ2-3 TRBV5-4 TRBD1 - CASSWGQGAADTQYF TGTGCCAGCAGCTGGGGACAGGGGGCAGCAGATACGCAGTATTTT
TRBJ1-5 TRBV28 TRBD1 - CASSSPGTGVQPQHF TGTGCCAGCAGCTCCCCCGGGACAGGGGTTCAGCCCCAGCATTTT
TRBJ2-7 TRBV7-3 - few CASSLQPSGNEQYF TGTGCCAGCAGCTTGCAGCCTTCAGGTAACGAGCAGTACTTC
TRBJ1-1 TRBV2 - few CASSDSGGRAEAFF TGTGCCAGCAGTGATTCGGGGGGTAGGGCTGAAGCTTTCTTT
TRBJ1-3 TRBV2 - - CASSGGPGNTIYF TGTGCCAGCAGCGGGGGACCTGGAAACACCATATATTTT
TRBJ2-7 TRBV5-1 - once CASSFGTGSSYEQYF TGCGCCAGCAGCTTCGGAACAGGGAGCTCCTACGAGCAGTACTTC
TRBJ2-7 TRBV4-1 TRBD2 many CASSVRTSGTYEQYF TGCGCCAGCAGCGTACGGACTAGCGGTACCTACGAGCAGTACTTC
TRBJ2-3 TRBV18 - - CASSRTEDTQYF TGTGCCAGCTCCAGGACAGAAGATACGCAGTATTTT
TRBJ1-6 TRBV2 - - CASSSGFRSPLHF TGTGCCAGCAGTTCGGGGTTTCGTTCACCCCTCCACTTT